The clone carrying this TCR beta chain was observed at least ten times. The germline gives CDR1 PRHDT, CDR2 FYEKMQ (reference sequence). The junction had 1 base not matched to a gene; V was cut back by 0 bases and J by 10 bases. The CDR3 covers 12 residues. As it was prepared, the TCRbeta library received unique molecular identifiers. TCRdb re-derived calls from the PCR reads in MiXCR, one entry per CDR3 protein. The table lists 40,000 to 60,000 distinct CDR3 sequences, approximately 8.7% of them singletons. This record belongs to a study of T-cell reconstitution after alpha-beta-depleted transplantation in children.

The chain recombines TRBV13 with TRBJ2-3, with 7 positions matching TRBD2. Sequencing used PBMCs, mostly from graft donor cells, obtained 60 days after TCRalphabeta/CD19-depleted stem cell transplant. The origin of this receptor is a male patient between 2 and 9 years old who had a stem cell transplant for chronic granulomatous disease, so the T cells may come from the graft donor. As DNA, the CDR3 is TGTGCCAGCAGCTTAGGTACTAGCGCGCAGTATTTT. Translating gives CASSLGTSAQYF.